This TCR beta chain was sequenced for a study of blood T cell repertoires in COVID-19. Study-level background: COVID-19 samples, acute and convalescent, were from the United States, Italy and Spain.

Here immunoSEQ multiplex PCR was the method, and the copy in TCRdb shows in-frame clones only, minus some. This sample yields 210,000 or so clones, of which 70% to 90% are seen a single time; 6.2% belongs to the top ten. The CDR3 covers 19 residues. J was trimmed by 0 bases and V by 4 bases; bases with no gene match: 7. The germline V gene encodes CDR1 LGHNA and CDR2 YSLEER. The chain employs TRBV4-3 and TRBJ2-2; 14 positions match TRBD2. Sequencing used peripheral blood. The origin of this receptor is a woman aged 35 to 49 who had recovered from COVID-19. CDR3 residues: CASSRIGLAGGPNTGELFF. CDR3 nucleotide sequence: TGCGCCAGCAGCCGAATCGGACTAGCGGGAGGCCCGAACACCGGGGAGCTGTTTTTT.